The 18 T cell receptor beta chains given below trace back to one sample, sequenced in a study of blood T cells in healthy people across ages. For the second PCR, which ran for roughly 7 to 11 cycles, a sample-barcoded 5' primer and a J-beta primer mix were used. MiXCR, run by TCRdb on the 5' RACE reads, gives a single entry per CDR3 protein. The profile covers some 920,000 distinct CDR3 sequences, with around 54% appearing a single time and about a fifth taken by the ten largest. The source material was blood. The receptors were gathered from a woman in her sixties in good health.

The chain employs TRBV4-2 and TRBJ2-1, with a weak D call TRBD2 (6 bases). This CDR3 is built from 15 residues. Per germline, CDR1 LGHNA and CDR2 YNFKEQ. V lost 4 bases, J lost 2 bases, and 12 bases lay in between. The CDR3 DNA sequence: TGTGCCAGCAGCCCGGGAGAAAGGCCCTACAATGAGCAGTTCTTC. Protein: CASSPGERPYNEQFF.

In regard to this clonotype: The germline gene is not matched at one end of the junction; a read error may be the cause. This sequence joins TRBV12-3 or TRBV12-4 and TRBJ2-5, with TRBD2 matching 9 bases. The end of the DNA is better explained by TRBJ2-7, so the J call may be wrong. This CDR3 has 15 amino acids. The CDR3 DNA reads as TGTGTCAGCAGTTTTTCGGCTAGCGGGGTTTACGAGCAGTACTTC. This sequence encodes CVSSFSASGVYEQYF.

This clonotype was recorded only once. The chain carries TRBV5-1 and TRBJ2-7; D unclear. Per germline, CDR1 SGHRS and CDR2 YFSETQ. The CDR3 has 15 amino acids. Trimming shortened V by 0 bases and J by 0 bases, and 10 bases separated the two germline ends. For the CDR3, the DNA is TGCGCCAGCAGCTTGGATTCCACAAGCTCCTACGAGCAGTACTTC. Translation gives CASSLDSTSSYEQYF.

This clonotype was seen a few times. CDR3 sequence reads: CSASPDRTMNYGYTF. The CDR3, as DNA: TGCAGTGCTAGCCCTGACAGAACTATGAACTATGGCTACACCTTC. The chain employs TRBV20-1 and TRBJ1-2, with a possible D match to TRBD1 (5 bases). There are 15 residues in the CDR3. V was cut by 3 bases and J by 2 bases, with 16 bases left in between. Germline V gives CDR1 DFQATT, CDR2 SNEGSKA (reference sequence).

The J gene is TRBJ2-5, the V gene TRBV20-1; D is ambiguous. Germline V CDR1 and CDR2: DFQATT, SNEGSKA (reference sequence). The CDR3 contains 13 residues. V was pared by 2 bases and J by 3 bases, with 10 bases between. The CDR3 bases are TGCAGTGCTAGATGGGTAGGGAAAGAGACCCAGTACTTC. Encoded protein: CSARWVGKETQYF.

The chain uses TRBV20-1 and TRBJ2-3, with D uncertain. The CDR3 has 13 amino acids. Trimming cost V 0 bases and J 2 bases, with 6 bases left between them. Germline V lookup: CDR1 DFQATT, CDR2 SNEGSKA (reference sequence). This CDR3 is CSARDANTDTQYF. CDR3 nucleotide sequence: TGCAGTGCTAGAGATGCCAACACAGATACGCAGTATTTT.

J is TRBJ1-1 and V is TRBV5-4; 10 positions agree with TRBD1. J lost 5 bases, V lost 1 base, and 5 bases had no gene match. CDR1 and CDR2 (germline): SGHNT, YYREEE (reference sequence). CDR3 size: 15 residues. The CDR3 spells CASSLRDRGITEAFF. DNA for the CDR3: TGTGCCAGCAGCTTGAGGGACAGGGGAATTACTGAAGCTTTCTTT.

This clonotype has at least ten counts. This chain's CDR3 is CASSRVVHNEQFF. The CDR3 DNA sequence: TGCGCCAGCAGTCGGGTGGTGCACAATGAGCAGTTCTTC. The V gene is TRBV5-1, the J gene TRBJ2-1; D gene unclear. The CDR3 is made up of 13 amino acids. The V and J ends lost 5 bases and 5 bases respectively, with 11 bases between them. The germline CDR1 and CDR2 sequences are SGHRS and YFSETQ. Full variable domain (rest looked up from reference TRBV5-1 and TRBJ2-1): KAGVTQTPRYLIKTRGQQVTLSCSPISGHRSVSWYQQTPGQGLQFLFEYFSETQRNKGNFPGRFSGRQFSNSRSEMNVSTLELGDSALYLCASSRVVHNEQFFGPGTRLTVL.

The chain couples TRBV4-1 to TRBJ2-5; 9 bases agree with TRBD2. Germline V gene data show CDR1 as MGHRA and CDR2 as YSYEKL. V shed 5 bases, J shed 3 bases, and the junction held 4 bases outside the gene matches. CDR3 length: 14 residues. The CDR3 coding sequence is TGCGCCAGCAGCTCTAGCGGGACGAAAGAGACCCAGTACTTC. It encodes CASSSSGTKETQYF.

The V and J genes are TRBV29-1 and TRBJ2-7; D may correspond to TRBD1 or TRBD2 (6 bases each). Germline V gives CDR1 SQVTM, CDR2 ANQGSEA. The CDR3 contains 14 residues. Trimming removed 5 bases from V and 2 bases from J, with 16 bases in between. CDR3 residues: CSVPSGGLAYEQYF. CDR3 DNA: TGCAGCGTTCCAAGTGGGGGGCTCGCCTACGAGCAGTACTTC.

V is TRBV19 and J is TRBJ1-6; D not certain. This CDR3 is 13 amino acids long. The germline V gene has CDR1 LNHDA and CDR2 SQIVND (reference sequence). V was cut by 3 bases and J by 8 bases, with 8 bases left in between. CDR3 protein: CASSIGEDSPLHF. For the CDR3, the DNA is TGTGCCAGTAGTATCGGGGAAGATTCACCCCTCCACTTT.

This chain connects TRBV12-5 to TRBJ1-5, with TRBD1 matching over 9 bases. After removal of 4 bases from V and 5 bases from J, the junction contained 9 bases not matched to a gene. Looked up from germline, CDR1 is LGHNT and CDR2 is FRNRAP. CDR3 size: 16 residues. CDR3 DNA sequence: TGTGCTAGTGGTTCGACACAGGGGGCGCGCGATCAGCCCCAGCATTTT. Its protein product is CASGSTQGARDQPQHF.

The table lists this clonotype with a few counts. V gene TRBV24-1 combines with J gene TRBJ2-6; D gene uncertain. V dropped 7 bases and J dropped 0 bases, with 6 bases sitting between them. The CDR3 totals 14 residues. Per the germline V gene, CDR1 is KGHDR and CDR2 is SFDVKD. The chain's CDR3 is CATREGSGANVLTF. The CDR3 DNA is TGTGCCACCAGGGAAGGCTCTGGGGCCAACGTCCTGACTTTC.

Ten or more counts support this clonotype. The chain is built from TRBV28 and TRBJ1-2; D may be TRBD1 (6 bases). The V end was cut by 5 bases, the J end by 2 bases, with 9 bases between. The CDR3 is made up of 13 amino acids. Germline V gene lookup returns CDR1 MDHEN and CDR2 SYDVKM. The CDR3 sequence: CASSQTGNYGYTF. DNA for the CDR3: TGTGCCAGCAGTCAAACAGGGAACTATGGCTACACCTTC.

This clonotype was seen at least ten times. V and J are TRBV20-1 and TRBJ2-7, with 13 bases matching TRBD2. Germline trimming cut 4 bases from V and 2 bases from J; bases unmatched to any gene: 5. There are 15 residues in the CDR3. Germline CDR1 DFQATT, CDR2 SNEGSKA (reference sequence). The CDR3 coding sequence is TGCAGTGCTAATTCCGGGACTAGCGGGACCTACGAGCAGTACTTC. It is translated as CSANSGTSGTYEQYF.

The chain uses TRBV20-1 and TRBJ2-1, with a tentative D call TRBD2 (6 bases). The germline V gene has CDR1 DFQATT and CDR2 SNEGSKA (reference sequence). V was clipped by 1 base and J by 4 bases, with 17 bases between them. The length of the CDR3 is 16 residues. Here the CDR3 DNA reads TGCAGTGCTAGAGCTCGACTAGTCAGCCAGTACAATGAGCAGTTCTTC. Translated, it gives CSARARLVSQYNEQFF.

This chain connects TRBV4-1 to TRBJ2-7; the D is unclear. This CDR3 region has 14 residues. Per the germline V gene, CDR1 is MGHRA and CDR2 is YSYEKL. Trimming stripped 0 bases from V and 3 bases from J, with 9 bases between. The CDR3 bases are TGCGCCAGCAGCCAAGATTATAAGCGCTACGAGCAGTACTTC. Translated, it gives CASSQDYKRYEQYF.

V is TRBV20-1 and J is TRBJ2-7, with TRBD2 identical over 11 bases. V shed 6 bases, J shed 3 bases, and the junction held 13 bases outside the gene matches. The CDR3 has 16 amino acids. Germline V CDR1 and CDR2: DFQATT, SNEGSKA (reference sequence). In DNA form, the CDR3 reads TGCAGTGCCGGCCACCTAGCGGGAGGCGGGTACTACGAGCAGTACTTC. It yields the protein CSAGHLAGGGYYEQYF.